This is a list of T cell receptor beta chains from one sample in a study of T cell changes during pregnancy in multiple sclerosis. Using immunoSEQ multiplex PCR, the repertoire was profiled, and TCRdb retains in-frame clones only, with some absent. The sample holds 45,000 to 65,000 clones, approximately 94% seen once. The sequencing here drew on CD8+ T cells from peripheral blood mononuclear cells, taken in the third trimester of pregnancy. The receptors here all came from a female donor with multiple sclerosis, enrolled in a pregnancy study. The CDR3 runs from the conserved cysteine through the conserved F or W. D genes are given only for firm matches. The size entry is marked missing in some rows and otherwise reads once, few, many or a size class.

NA,TRBJ2-1,TRBV5-4,TRBD2,TGTGCCAGCAGCTTGGAGGGCGCGGGAGCGGCCTACAATGAGCAGTTCTTC,CASSLEGAGAAYNEQFF
NA,TRBJ1-2,TRBV14,NA,TGTGCCAGCAGCCCTGAGGGGGACCGTGGTCTCTATGGCTACACCTTC,CASSPEGDRGLYGYTF
NA,TRBJ2-5,TRBV11-2,NA,TGTGCCAGCAGCTTACAGGAAGAGACCCAGTACTTC,CASSLQEETQYF
once,TRBJ2-2,TRBV6-1,NA,TGTGCCAGCAGGGTCGATGGGCGGGCGCCGGGGGAGCTGTTTTTT,CASRVDGRAPGELFF
NA,TRBJ2-3,TRBV5-1,NA,TGCGCCAGCAGCTTGGCGACAGGACGGACCACAGATACGCAGTATTTT,CASSLATGRTTDTQYF
NA,TRBJ2-5,TRBV6-1,NA,TGTGCCAGCAGTTATAGCGGAAACAAAGAGACCCAGTACTTC,CASSYSGNKETQYF
once,TRBJ1-1,TRBV5-1,TRBD1,TGCGCCAGCAGCGAGGGACAGATAGGGTTGAACACTGAAGCTTTCTTT,CASSEGQIGLNTEAFF
NA,TRBJ2-2,TRBV27,NA,TGTGCCAGCAGTTTAATTAGCAACACCGGGGAGCTGTTTTTT,CASSLISNTGELFF
NA,TRBJ2-1,TRBV2,TRBD2,TGTGCCAGCAGTGAACGGGGACTAGCGGAAGTATCTAGCTCCTACAATGAGCAGTTCTTC,CASSERGLAEVSSSYNEQFF
NA,TRBJ1-4,TRBV14,TRBD1,TGTGCCAGCAGCCAAGATAGGGCAGGGGGCGGTGGGAGTGAAAAACTGTTTTTT,CASSQDRAGGGGSEKLFF
once,TRBJ1-1,TRBV28,NA,TGTGCCAGCAGTTTATGGGTCAGGGACACTGAAGCTTTCTTT,CASSLWVRDTEAFF
NA,TRBJ2-5,TRBV28,TRBD2,TGTGCCAGCAGCGTAGCGGGAGTGTACCAAGAGACCCAGTACTTC,CASSVAGVYQETQYF
NA,TRBJ2-7,TRBV27,NA,TGTGCCAGCAGTTTTGGGGGCGGGGGCGGAAGGGACGAGCAGTACTTC,CASSFGGGGGRDEQYF
NA,TRBJ2-5,TRBV19,TRBD2,TGTGCCAGTAGTATTAAGCGGGAGGTGGAGACCCAGTACTTC,CASSIKREVETQYF
once,TRBJ2-7,TRBV18,TRBD1,TGTGCCAGCTCACCCCAGACAAGGACAGGGACCTACGAGCAGTACTTC,CASSPQTRTGTYEQYF
NA,TRBJ2-3,TRBV6-5,NA,TGTGCCAGCAGTTACGGGGCCACCCTTAGCACAGATACGCAGTATTTT,CASSYGATLSTDTQYF
NA,TRBJ2-7,TRBV10-2,NA,TGCGCCAGCAGTGAAGGTGGCGGAGGCACGGATAGCGAGCAGTACTTC,CASSEGGGGTDSEQYF
NA,TRBJ2-7,TRBV28,TRBD1,TGTGCCAGCAGCTGGGAGACAGGGGACTCCTACGAGCAGTACTTC,CASSWETGDSYEQYF
NA,TRBJ2-7,TRBV9,NA,TGTGCCAGCAGCGCGTCAAGGGGCTGGTCCTACGAGCAGTACTTC,CASSASRGWSYEQYF
once,TRBJ2-1,TRBV14,NA,TGTGCCAGCAGCCAAGACGTTGTAGAGCTTTCCGGGGTGAATGAGCAGTTCTTC,CASSQDVVELSGVNEQFF
once,TRBJ2-7,TRBV7-9,TRBD1,TGTGCCAGCAGCTTAGGGACAGGGTTCCACGAGCAGTACTTC,CASSLGTGFHEQYF
NA,TRBJ1-1,TRBV27,TRBD1,TGTGCCAGCAGAACACATAACCTACCGGGACAGGAAGCTTTCTTT,CASRTHNLPGQEAFF
NA,TRBJ1-1,TRBV30,TRBD1,TGTGCCTGGGGTACAGGGGCCGACACTGAAGCTTTCTTT,CAWGTGADTEAFF
NA,TRBJ1-1,TRBV5-1,NA,TGCGCCAGCAGCTGGGGACAAAACCCTGAAGCTTTCTTT,CASSWGQNPEAFF
NA,TRBJ1-5,TRBV4-3,NA,TGCGCCAGCAGACAGGATCTAGGAGATAGCAATCAGCCCCAGCATTTT,CASRQDLGDSNQPQHF
few,TRBJ1-1,TRBV9,TRBD1,TGTGCCAGCAGCGATTGGACAGGGGGCCCGTTCACTGAAGCTTTCTTT,CASSDWTGGPFTEAFF
NA,TRBJ2-3,TRBV11-2,NA,TGTGCCAGCAGCCCGGGGGATAGCACAGATACGCAGTATTTT,CASSPGDSTDTQYF
NA,TRBJ2-7,TRBV19,NA,TGTGCCAGTAGCCCGACTTACGGCGGCTCCGAGCAGTACTTC,CASSPTYGGSEQYF
once,TRBJ2-1,TRBV14,NA,TGTGCCAGCAGCCAGGTTACTAGTAGTGAGCAGTTCTTC,CASSQVTSSEQFF
NA,TRBJ1-1,TRBV14,NA,TGTGCCAGCAGCCAGTATACAGACCAAACTGAAGCTTTCTTT,CASSQYTDQTEAFF
NA,TRBJ2-5,TRBV9,NA,TGTGCCAGCAGCGTATCGGGCAGGGAAGAGACCCAGTACTTC,CASSVSGREETQYF
NA,TRBJ2-1,TRBV27,TRBD2,TGTGCCAGCAGTTTAATCCTAGCGGGAGGTCCTAATGAGCAGTTCTTC,CASSLILAGGPNEQFF
NA,TRBJ2-1,TRBV19,NA,TGTGCCACCTCAACCCCAACTATCTACAATGAGCAGTTCTTC,CATSTPTIYNEQFF
NA,TRBJ1-2,TRBV7-9,NA,TGTGCCAGCAGCTTAGCAGTTACAGGGCCCGCCTATGGCTACACCTTC,CASSLAVTGPAYGYTF
NA,TRBJ2-3,TRBV28,TRBD1,TGTGCCAGCAGACTAATGACAGGGAGAGAGATCGGCACAGATACGCAGTATTTT,CASRLMTGREIGTDTQYF
NA,TRBJ2-7,TRBV14,NA,TGTGCCAGCAGCCCCCCCCCGGGGTTGCACGAGCAGTACTTC,CASSPPPGLHEQYF
once,TRBJ1-4,TRBV7-6,NA,TGTGCCAGCAGCGCCGGGGGGTCGGTACACGAAAAACTGTTTTTT,CASSAGGSVHEKLFF